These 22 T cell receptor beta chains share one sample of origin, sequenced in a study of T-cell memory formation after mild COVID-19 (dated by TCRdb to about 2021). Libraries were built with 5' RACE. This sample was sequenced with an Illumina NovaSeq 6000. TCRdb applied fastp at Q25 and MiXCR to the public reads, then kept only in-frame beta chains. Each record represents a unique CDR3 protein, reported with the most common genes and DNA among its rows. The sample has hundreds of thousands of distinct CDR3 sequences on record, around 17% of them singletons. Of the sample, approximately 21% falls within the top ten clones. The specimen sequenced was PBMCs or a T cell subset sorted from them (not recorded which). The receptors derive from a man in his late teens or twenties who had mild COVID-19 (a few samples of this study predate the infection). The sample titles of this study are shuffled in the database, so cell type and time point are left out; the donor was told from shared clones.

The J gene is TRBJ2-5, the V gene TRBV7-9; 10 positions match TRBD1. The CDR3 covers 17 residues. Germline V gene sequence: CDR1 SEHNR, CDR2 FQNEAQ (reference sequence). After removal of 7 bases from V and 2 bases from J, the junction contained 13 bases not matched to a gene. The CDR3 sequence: CASTDSGTGVWQETQYF. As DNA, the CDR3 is TGTGCCAGCACCGACTCCGGGACAGGGGTATGGCAAGAGACCCAGTACTTC.

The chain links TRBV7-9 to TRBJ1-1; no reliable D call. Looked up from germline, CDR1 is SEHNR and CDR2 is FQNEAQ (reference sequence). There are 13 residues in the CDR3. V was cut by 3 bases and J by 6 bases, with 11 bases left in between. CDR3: CASSLTTRPEAFF. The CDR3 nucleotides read TGTGCCAGCAGCTTGACGACCCGGCCTGAAGCTTTCTTT.

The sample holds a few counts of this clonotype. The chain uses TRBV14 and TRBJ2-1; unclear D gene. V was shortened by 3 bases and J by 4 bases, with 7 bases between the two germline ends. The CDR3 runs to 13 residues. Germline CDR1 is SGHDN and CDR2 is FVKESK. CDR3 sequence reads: CASSHAQYNEQFF. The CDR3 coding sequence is TGTGCCAGCAGCCACGCCCAATACAATGAGCAGTTCTTC.

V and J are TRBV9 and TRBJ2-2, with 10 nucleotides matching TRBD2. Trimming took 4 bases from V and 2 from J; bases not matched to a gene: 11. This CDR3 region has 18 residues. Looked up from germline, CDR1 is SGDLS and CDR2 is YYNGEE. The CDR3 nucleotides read TGTGCCAGCAGCCCTTCAGTTAGCGGGGGGATCAACACCGGGGAGCTGTTTTTT. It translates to CASSPSVSGGINTGELFF.

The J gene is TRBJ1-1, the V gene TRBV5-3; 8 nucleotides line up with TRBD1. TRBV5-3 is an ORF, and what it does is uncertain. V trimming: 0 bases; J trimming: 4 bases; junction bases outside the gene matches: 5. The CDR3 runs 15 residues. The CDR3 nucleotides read TGTGCCAGAAGCTTGGCAGGGGGCTGGCCCACTGAAGCTTTCTTT. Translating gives CARSLAGGWPTEAFF.

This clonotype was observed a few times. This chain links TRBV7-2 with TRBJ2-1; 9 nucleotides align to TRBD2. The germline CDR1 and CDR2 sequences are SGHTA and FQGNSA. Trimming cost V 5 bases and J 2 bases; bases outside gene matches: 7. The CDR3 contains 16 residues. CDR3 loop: CASSTLLAGPYNEQFF. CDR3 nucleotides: TGTGCCAGCAGCACCCTTCTAGCGGGGCCCTACAATGAGCAGTTCTTC.

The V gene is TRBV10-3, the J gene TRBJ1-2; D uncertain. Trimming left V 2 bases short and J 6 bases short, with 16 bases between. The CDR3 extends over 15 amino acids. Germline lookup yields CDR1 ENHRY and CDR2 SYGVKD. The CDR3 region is CAISENAGRGNGYTF. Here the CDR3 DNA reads TGTGCCATCAGTGAGAATGCAGGCCGCGGGAATGGCTACACCTTC.

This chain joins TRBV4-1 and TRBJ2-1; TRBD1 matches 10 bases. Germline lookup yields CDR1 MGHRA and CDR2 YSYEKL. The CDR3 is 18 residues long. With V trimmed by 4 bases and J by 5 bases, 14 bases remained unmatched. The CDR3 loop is CASSPKGQGQGGNNEQFF. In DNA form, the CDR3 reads TGCGCCAGCAGCCCAAAAGGACAAGGACAGGGGGGGAACAATGAGCAGTTCTTC.

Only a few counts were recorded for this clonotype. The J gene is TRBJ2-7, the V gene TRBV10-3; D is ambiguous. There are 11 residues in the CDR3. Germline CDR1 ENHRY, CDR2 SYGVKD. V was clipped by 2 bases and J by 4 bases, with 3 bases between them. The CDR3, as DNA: TGTGCCATCAGTGAGGGGTACGAGCAGTACGTC. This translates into CAISEGYEQYV.

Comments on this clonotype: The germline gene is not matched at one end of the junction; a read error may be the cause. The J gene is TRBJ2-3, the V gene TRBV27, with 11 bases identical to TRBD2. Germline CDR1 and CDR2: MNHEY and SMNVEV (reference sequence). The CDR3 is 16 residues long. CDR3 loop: CASSWLAGGFTDTQYF. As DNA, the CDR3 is TGTGCAAGCAGTTGGCTAGCGGGGGGTTTCACAGATACGCAGTATTTT.

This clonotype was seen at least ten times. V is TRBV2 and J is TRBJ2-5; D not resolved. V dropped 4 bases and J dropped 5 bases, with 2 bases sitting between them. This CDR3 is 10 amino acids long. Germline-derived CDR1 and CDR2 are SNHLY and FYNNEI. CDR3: CASSVETQYF. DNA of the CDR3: TGTGCCAGCAGTGTGGAGACCCAGTACTTC. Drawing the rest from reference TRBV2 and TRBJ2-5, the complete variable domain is EPEVTQTPSHQVTQMGQEVILRCVPISNHLYFYWYRQILGQKVEFLVSFYNNEISEKSEIFDDQFSVERPDGSNFTLKIRSTKLEDSAMYFCASSVETQYFGPGTRLLVL.

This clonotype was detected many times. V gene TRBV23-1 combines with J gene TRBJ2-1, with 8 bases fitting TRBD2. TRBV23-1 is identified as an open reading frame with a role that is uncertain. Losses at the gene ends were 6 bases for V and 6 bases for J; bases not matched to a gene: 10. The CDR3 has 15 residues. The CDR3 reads CASSPCGGLRNEQFF. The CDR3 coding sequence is TGCGCCAGCAGCCCCTGCGGGGGGTTACGCAATGAGCAGTTCTTC.

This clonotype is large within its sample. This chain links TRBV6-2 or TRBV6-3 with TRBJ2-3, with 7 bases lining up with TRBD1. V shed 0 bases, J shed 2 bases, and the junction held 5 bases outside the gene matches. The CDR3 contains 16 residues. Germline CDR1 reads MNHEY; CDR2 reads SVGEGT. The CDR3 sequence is CASSYSMDRHTDTQYF. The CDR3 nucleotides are TGTGCCAGCAGTTACTCGATGGACAGGCACACAGATACGCAGTATTTT.

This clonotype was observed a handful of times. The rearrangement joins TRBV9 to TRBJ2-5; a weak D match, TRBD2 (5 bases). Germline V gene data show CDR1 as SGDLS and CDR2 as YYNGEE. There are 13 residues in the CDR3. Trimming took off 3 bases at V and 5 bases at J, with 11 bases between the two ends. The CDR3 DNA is TGTGCCAGCAGCGGGGGAACGGGGGAGACCCAGTACTTC. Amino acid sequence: CASSGGTGETQYF.

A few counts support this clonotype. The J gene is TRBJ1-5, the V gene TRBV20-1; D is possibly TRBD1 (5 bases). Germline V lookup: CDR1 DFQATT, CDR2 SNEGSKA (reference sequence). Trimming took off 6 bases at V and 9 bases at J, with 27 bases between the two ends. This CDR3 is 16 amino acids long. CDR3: CSAARMMGTDVGPQHF. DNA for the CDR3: TGCAGTGCGGCACGTATGATGGGGACGGATGTAGGGCCCCAGCATTTT.

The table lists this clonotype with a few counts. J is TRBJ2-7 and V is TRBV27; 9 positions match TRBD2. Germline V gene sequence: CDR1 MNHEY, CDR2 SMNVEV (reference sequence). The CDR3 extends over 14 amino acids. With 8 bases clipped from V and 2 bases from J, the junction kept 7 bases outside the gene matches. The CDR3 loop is CASQRAGGPYEQYF. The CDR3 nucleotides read TGTGCCAGCCAAAGAGCGGGGGGACCCTACGAGCAGTACTTC.

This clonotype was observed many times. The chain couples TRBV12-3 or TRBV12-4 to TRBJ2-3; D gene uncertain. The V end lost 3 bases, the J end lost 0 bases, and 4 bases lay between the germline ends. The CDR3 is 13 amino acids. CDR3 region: CASSFFSTDTQYF. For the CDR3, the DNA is TGTGCCAGCAGTTTCTTTAGCACAGATACGCAGTATTTT.

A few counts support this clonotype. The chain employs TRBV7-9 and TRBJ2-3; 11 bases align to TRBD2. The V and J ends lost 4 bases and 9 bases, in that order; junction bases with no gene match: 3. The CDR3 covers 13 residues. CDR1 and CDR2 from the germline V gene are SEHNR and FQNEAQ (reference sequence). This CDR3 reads CASSWGTSGTQYF. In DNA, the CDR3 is TGTGCCAGCAGCTGGGGGACTAGCGGAACGCAGTATTTT.

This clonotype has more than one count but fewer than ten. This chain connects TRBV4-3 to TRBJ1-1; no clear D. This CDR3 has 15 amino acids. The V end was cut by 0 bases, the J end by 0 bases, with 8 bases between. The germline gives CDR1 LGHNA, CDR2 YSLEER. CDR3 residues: CASSQDRSMNTEAFF. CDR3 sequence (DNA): TGCGCCAGCAGCCAAGATCGGTCGATGAACACTGAAGCTTTCTTT.

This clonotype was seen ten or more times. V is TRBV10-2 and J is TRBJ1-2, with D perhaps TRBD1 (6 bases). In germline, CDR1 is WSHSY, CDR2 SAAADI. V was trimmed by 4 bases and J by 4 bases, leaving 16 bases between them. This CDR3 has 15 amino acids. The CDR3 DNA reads TGCGCCAGCAGTGGATTTACAGGGTACGGCTATGGCTACACCTTC. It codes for CASSGFTGYGYGYTF.

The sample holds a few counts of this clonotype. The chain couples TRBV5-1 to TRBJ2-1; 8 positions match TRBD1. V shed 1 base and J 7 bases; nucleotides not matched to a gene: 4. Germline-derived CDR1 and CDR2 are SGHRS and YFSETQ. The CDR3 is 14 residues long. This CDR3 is CASSLWTGWNEQFF. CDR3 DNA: TGCGCCAGCAGCTTGTGGACAGGGTGGAATGAGCAGTTCTTC.

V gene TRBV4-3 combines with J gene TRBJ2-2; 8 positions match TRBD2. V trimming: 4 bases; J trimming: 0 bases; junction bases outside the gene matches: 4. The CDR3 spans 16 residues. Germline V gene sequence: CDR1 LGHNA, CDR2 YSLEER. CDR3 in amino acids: CASSRAGGPNTGELFF. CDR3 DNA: TGCGCCAGCAGCCGGGCGGGGGGCCCGAACACCGGGGAGCTGTTTTTT.